This T cell receptor (beta chain) was captured in a study of shared clonotypes between healthy human individuals. As for the study in general: CD4 naive and memory got three plates each, CD8 naive two, CD8 memory one.

Replicate PCRs from sorted subsets contained approximately 190 ng DNA, which is some 29,000 T cell genomes. Sequencing used immunoSEQ multiplex PCR; TCRdb keeps in-frame clones, though not all of them. Seen here are some 2.1 million clones, around 96% observed once, and the top ten hold roughly 1.1%. CD8 cells classed as naive were CD45RO-negative and positively selected for CCR7, excluding terminally differentiated effector memory CD45RA+ cells. Study-wide results and caveats: Larger estimated richness was generally seen in naive subsets than in memory subsets.

V shed 2 bases and J 3 bases; nucleotides not matched to a gene: 2. CDR1 is SGHDT, CDR2 YYEEEE, per germline. The CDR3 is 16 amino acids. This clone was recorded once. As yet, its antigen is unknown. The clonotype originates from a man between 18 and 29 years old in good health. The gene calls are TRBV5-6 and TRBJ2-2; 12 nucleotides align to TRBD2. The sample taken for sequencing was naive CD8+ T cells sorted from blood. The CDR3 coding sequence is TGTGCCAGCAGCTTCGGGACTAGCGGGTACACCGGGGAGCTGTTTTTT. It is translated as CASSFGTSGYTGELFF. The entire variable domain, with the rest obtained from reference TRBV5-6 and TRBJ2-2, is as follows: DAGVTQSPTHLIKTRGQQVTLRCSPKSGHDTVSWYQQALGQGPQFIFQYYEEEERQRGNFPDRFSGHQFPNYSSELNVNALLLGDSALYLCASSFGTSGYTGELFFGEGSRLTVL.